The entry below gives a single T cell receptor beta chain sequence along with its context. Its target is not known. Being one base from a much bigger clone, this may be a read error. This record belongs to a study of shared clonotypes between healthy human individuals. Findings and caveats of the study: It was expected that sequencing depth would affect clonotype sharing among donors.

CDR1 and CDR2 (germline): MNHEY, SMNVEV (reference sequence). This CDR3 comprises 16 residues. Only in-frame clones appear in the TCRdb table, and some are missing; sequencing was by immunoSEQ multiplex PCR. The data hold around 440,000 clones, with approximately 80% observed a single time. The clonotype comes from a woman aged 40 to 50 in good health. Some clones in this sample may be carry-over from other donors' samples. The chain has TRBV27 and TRBJ2-2; weak D call: TRBD2 (6 bases). The specimen sequenced was PBMCs. CDR3 nucleotide sequence: TGTGCCAGCAGTTTAGAGGGTATTCAGGGCACCGGGGGGCTGTTTTTT. As protein: CASSLEGIQGTGGLFF.